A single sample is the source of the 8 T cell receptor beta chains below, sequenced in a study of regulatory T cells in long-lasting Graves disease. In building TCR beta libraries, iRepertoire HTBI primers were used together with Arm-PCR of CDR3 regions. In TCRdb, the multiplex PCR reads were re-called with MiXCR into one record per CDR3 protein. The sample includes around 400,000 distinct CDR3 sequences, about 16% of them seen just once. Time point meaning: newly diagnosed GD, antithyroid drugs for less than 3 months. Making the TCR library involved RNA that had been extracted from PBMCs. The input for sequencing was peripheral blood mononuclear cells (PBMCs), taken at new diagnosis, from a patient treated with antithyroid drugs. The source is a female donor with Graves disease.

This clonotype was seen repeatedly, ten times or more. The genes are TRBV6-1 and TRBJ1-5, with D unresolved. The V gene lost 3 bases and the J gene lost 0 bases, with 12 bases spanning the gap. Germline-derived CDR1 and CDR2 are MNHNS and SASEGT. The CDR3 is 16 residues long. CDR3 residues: CASSERPGASNQPQHF. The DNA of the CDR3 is TGTGCCAGCAGTGAGCGTCCAGGAGCTAGCAATCAGCCCCAGCATTTT.

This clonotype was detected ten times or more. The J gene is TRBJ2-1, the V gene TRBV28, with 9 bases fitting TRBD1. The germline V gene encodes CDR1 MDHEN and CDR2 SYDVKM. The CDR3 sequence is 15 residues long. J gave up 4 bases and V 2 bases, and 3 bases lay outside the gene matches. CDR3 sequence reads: CASSLGGQGYNEQFF. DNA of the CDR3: TGTGCCAGCAGTTTAGGGGGACAGGGATACAATGAGCAGTTCTTC. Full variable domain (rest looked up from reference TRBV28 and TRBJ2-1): DVKVTQSSRYLVKRTGEKVFLECVQDMDHENMFWYRQDPGLGLRLIYFSYDVKMKEKGDIPEGYSVSREKKERFSLILESASTNQTSMYLCASSLGGQGYNEQFFGPGTRLTVL.

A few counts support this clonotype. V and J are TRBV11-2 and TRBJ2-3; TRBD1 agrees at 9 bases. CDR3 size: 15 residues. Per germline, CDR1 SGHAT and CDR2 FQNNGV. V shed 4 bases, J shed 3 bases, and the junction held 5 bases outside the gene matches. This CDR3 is CASSYTGGWTDTQYF. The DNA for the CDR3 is TGTGCCAGCAGCTATACAGGGGGCTGGACAGATACGCAGTATTTT.

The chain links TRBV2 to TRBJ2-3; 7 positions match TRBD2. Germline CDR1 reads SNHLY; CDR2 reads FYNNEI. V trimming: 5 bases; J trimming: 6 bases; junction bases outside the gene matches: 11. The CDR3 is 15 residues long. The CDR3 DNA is TGTGCCAGCAGTTTTGGAGTGGCGGGAGACGATACGCAGTATTTT. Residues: CASSFGVAGDDTQYF.

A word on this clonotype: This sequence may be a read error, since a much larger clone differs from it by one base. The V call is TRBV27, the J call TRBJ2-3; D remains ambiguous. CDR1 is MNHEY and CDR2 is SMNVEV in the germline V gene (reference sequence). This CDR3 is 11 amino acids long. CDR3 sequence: CASSSDHTQCF. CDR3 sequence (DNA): TGTGCCAGCAGTTCCGACCATACGCAGTGTTTT.

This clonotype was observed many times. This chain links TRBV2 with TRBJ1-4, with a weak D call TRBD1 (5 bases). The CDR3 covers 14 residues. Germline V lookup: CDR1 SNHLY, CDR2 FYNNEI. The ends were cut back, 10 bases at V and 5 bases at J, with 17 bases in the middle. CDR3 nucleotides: TGTGCCACACCAACCGGGGCCGGGAATGAAAAACTGTTTTTT. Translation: CATPTGAGNEKLFF.

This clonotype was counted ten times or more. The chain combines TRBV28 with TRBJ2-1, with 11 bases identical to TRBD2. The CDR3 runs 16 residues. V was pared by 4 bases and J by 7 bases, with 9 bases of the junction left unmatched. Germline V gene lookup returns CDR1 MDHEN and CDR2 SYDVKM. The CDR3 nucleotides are TGTGCCAGCAGTTCTAGCGGGAGGTATGGGGGGAATGAGCAGTTCTTC. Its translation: CASSSSGRYGGNEQFF.

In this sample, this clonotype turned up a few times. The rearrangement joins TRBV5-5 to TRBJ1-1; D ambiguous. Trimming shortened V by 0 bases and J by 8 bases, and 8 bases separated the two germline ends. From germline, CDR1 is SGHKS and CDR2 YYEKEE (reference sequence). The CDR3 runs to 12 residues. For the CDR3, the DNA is TGTGCCAGCAGCTTGGAGTACGTCGAAGCTTTCTTT. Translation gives CASSLEYVEAFF.